This T cell receptor beta chain appears in the sequencing data of a study of vaccination and CD4 T cells after COVID-19. Treatment denoted: roughly 10-day PBMC culture with coronavirus spike peptide pools or control peptides (ViraFEST assay). For ViraFEST, peptide pools expanded antigen-specific T cells, after which the TCRs were sequenced. Cultured CD4+ T-cell DNA underwent Oncomine TCR Beta short-read sequencing. Genomic DNA was isolated from CD4+ T cells that had been cultured. TCRdb called the PCR reads again in MiXCR, with one record for every CDR3 protein. The table lists 9,500 to 11,000 distinct CDR3 sequences, 26% of them singletons. Per the germline V gene, CDR1 is SNHLY and CDR2 is FYNNEI. The CDR3 runs to 14 residues. J lost 5 bases, V lost 8 bases, and 11 bases had no gene match. The study's findings and limits: Sampling was limited to relatively few convalescent patients, with no early post-infection timepoints studied.

As for this clonotype: The antigen remains undetermined.

The rearrangement uses TRBV2 and TRBJ2-7, with 8 bases fitting TRBD1. The input for sequencing was CD4+ T cells from blood, cultured in vitro, taken before SARS-CoV-2 vaccination. The TCR comes from a human donor who received a COVID-19 vaccine. CDR3 nucleotides: TGTGCCAGCTCCAAGGACAGGGCTACAAACGAGCAGTACTTC. It yields the protein CASSKDRATNEQYF.